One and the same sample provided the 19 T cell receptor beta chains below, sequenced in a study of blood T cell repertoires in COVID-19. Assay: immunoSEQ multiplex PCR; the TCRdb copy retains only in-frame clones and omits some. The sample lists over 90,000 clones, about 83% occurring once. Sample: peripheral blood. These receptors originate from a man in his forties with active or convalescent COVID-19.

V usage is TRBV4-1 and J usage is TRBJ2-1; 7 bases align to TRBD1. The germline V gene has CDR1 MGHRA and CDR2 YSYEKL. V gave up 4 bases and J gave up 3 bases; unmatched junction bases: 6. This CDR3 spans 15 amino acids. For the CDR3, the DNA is TGCGCCAGCAGCCCAACGGGACAGCTCTACAATGAGCAGTTCTTC. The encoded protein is CASSPTGQLYNEQFF.

CDR3 sequence (DNA): TGTGCCAGCAGTTCCCGACCGCCAGGGTTGGCTGAAGCTTTCTTT. It translates to CASSSRPPGLAEAFF. This rearrangement joins TRBV6-2 or TRBV6-3 to TRBJ1-1; D may be TRBD1 (5 bases). Trimming left V 4 bases short and J 6 bases short, with 18 bases between. Per the germline V gene, CDR1 is MNHEY and CDR2 is SVGEGT. The length of the CDR3 is 15 residues.

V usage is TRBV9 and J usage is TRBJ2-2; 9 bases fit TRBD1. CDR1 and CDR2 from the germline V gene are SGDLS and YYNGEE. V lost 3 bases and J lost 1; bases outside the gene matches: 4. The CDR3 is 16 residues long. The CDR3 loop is CASSGVGQGNTGELFF. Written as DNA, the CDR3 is TGTGCCAGCAGCGGGGTGGGACAGGGGAACACCGGGGAGCTGTTTTTT.

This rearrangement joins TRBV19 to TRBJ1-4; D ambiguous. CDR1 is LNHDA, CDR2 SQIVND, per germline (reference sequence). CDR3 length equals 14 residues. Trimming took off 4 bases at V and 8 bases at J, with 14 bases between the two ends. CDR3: CASSTLTLDEKLFF. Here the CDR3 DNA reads TGTGCCAGTAGTACCCTGACTCTCGACGAAAAACTGTTTTTT. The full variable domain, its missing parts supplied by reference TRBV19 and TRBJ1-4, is DGGITQSPKYLFRKEGQNVTLSCEQNLNHDAMYWYRQDPGQGLRLIYYSQIVNDFQKGDIAEGYSVSREKKESFPLTVTSAQKNPTAFYLCASSTLTLDEKLFFGSGTQLSVL.

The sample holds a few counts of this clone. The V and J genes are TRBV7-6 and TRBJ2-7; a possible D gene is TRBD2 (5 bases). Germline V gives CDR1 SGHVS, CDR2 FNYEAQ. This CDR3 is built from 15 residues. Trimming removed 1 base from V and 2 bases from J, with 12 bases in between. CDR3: CASSLDDGVTYEQYF. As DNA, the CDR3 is TGTGCCAGCAGCTTAGATGACGGGGTAACCTACGAGCAGTACTTC.

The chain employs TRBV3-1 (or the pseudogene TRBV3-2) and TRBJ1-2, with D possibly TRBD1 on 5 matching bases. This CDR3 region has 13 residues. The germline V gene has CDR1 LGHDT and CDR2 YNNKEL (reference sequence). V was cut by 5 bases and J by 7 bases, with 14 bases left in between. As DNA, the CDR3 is TGTGCCAGCAGCTCCGGGGGGAGGTCTGGCTACACCTTC. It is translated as CASSSGGRSGYTF.

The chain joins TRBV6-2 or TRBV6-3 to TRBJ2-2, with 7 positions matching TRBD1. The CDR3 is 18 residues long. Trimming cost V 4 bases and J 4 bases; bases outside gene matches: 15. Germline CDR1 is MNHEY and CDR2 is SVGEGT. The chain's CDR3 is CASSSFAGTVATTGELFF. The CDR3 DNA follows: TGTGCCAGCAGTTCCTTCGCCGGGACAGTAGCGACCACCGGGGAGCTGTTTTTT.

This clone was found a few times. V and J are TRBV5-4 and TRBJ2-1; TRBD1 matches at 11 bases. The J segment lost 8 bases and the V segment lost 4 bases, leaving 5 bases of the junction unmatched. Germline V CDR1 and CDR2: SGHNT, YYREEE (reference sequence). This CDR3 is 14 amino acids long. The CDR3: CASSRGQGAYEQFF. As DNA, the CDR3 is TGTGCCAGCAGCCGCGGACAGGGGGCATATGAGCAGTTCTTC.

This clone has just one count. The CDR3 protein is CASSLGQGKGTMETQYF. In DNA form, the CDR3 reads TGCGCCAGCAGCTTGGGACAGGGGAAGGGCACGATGGAGACCCAGTACTTC. This chain uses TRBV5-1 with TRBJ2-5; TRBD1 aligns across 8 bases. This CDR3 comprises 17 residues. V was pared by 0 bases and J by 5 bases, with 12 bases of the junction left unmatched. Looked up from germline, CDR1 is SGHRS and CDR2 is YFSETQ.

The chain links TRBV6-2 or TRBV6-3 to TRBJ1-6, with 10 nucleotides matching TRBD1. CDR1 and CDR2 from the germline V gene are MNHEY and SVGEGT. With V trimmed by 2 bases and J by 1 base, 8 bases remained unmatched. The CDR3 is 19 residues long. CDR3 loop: CASSYDLDRGTSYNSPLHF. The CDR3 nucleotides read TGTGCCAGCAGTTACGATCTGGACAGGGGGACATCCTATAATTCACCCCTCCACTTT.

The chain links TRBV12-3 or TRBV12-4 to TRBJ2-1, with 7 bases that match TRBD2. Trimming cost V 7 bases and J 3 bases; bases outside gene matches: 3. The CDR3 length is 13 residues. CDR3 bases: TGTGCCAGCAATTGGGACTACTACAATGAGCAGTTCTTC. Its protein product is CASNWDYYNEQFF.

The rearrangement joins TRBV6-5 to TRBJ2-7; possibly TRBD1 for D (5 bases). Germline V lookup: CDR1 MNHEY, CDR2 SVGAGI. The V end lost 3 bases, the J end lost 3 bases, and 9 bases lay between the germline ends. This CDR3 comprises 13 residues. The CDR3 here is CASSYQRGYEQYF. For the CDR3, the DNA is TGTGCCAGCAGTTATCAAAGGGGCTACGAGCAGTACTTC.

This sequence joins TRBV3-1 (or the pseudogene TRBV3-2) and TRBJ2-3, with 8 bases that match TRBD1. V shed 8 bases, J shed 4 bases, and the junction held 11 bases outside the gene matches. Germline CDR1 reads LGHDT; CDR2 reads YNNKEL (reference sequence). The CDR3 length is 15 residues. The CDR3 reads CASRSRDRRPDTQYF. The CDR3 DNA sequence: TGTGCCAGCCGCAGCCGGGACAGGCGTCCAGATACGCAGTATTTT.

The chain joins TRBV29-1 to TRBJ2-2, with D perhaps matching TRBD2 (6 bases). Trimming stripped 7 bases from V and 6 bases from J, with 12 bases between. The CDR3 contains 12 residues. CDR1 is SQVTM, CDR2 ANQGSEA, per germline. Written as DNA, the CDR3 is TGCAGCGGGGGGGATAGCGCCGGGGAGCTGTTTTTT. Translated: CSGGDSAGELFF.

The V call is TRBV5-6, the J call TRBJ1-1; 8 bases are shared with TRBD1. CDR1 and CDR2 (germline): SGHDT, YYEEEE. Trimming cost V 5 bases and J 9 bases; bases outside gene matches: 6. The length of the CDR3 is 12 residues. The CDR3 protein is CASRGTGVKAFF. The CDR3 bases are TGTGCCAGCAGGGGGACAGGCGTTAAAGCTTTCTTT. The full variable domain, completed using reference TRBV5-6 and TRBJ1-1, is DAGVTQSPTHLIKTRGQQVTLRCSPKSGHDTVSWYQQALGQGPQFIFQYYEEEERQRGNFPDRFSGHQFPNYSSELNVNALLLGDSALYLCASRGTGVKAFFGQGTRLTVV.

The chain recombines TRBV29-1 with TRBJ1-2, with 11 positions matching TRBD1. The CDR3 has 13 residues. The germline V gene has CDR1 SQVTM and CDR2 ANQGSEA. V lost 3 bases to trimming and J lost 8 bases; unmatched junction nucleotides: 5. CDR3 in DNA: TGCAGCGTTGACCCGGGACAGGGGGGCGGCTACACCTTC. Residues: CSVDPGQGGGYTF.

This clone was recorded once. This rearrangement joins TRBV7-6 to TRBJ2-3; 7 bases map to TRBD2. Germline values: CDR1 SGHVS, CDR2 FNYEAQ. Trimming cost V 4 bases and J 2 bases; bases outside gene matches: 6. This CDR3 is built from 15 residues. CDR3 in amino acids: CASSSKRGTTDTQYF. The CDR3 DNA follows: TGTGCCAGCAGCTCGAAGCGGGGCACCACAGATACGCAGTATTTT.

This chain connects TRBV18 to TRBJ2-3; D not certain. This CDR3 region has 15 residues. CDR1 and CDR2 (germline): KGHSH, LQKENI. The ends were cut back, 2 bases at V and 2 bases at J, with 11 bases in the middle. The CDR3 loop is CASSPNAGYTDTQYF. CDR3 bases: TGTGCCAGCTCACCAAATGCAGGATACACAGATACGCAGTATTTT.

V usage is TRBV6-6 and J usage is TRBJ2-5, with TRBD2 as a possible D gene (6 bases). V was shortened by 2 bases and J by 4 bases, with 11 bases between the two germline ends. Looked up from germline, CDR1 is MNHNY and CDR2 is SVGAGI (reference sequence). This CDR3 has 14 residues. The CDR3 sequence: CASSYPKEGETQYF. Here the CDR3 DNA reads TGTGCCAGCAGTTACCCCAAGGAGGGAGAGACCCAGTACTTC.